These T cell receptor beta chains were read from a single sample in a study of T cell responses to AZD1222 COVID-19 vaccine. Clones were sequenced by immunoSEQ multiplex PCR, and TCRdb holds only the in-frame ones, with some missing. The data contain about 100,000 clones, roughly 87% of them seen just once; the ten biggest clones take up 3.5% to 4.5%. This sample comprised peripheral blood, obtained on day 0 of AZD1222 vaccination. These receptors all stem from an adult in good health. Both conserved end residues are part of each CDR3. A D gene is named only where the DNA matches it firmly. Clone size appears in some rows only: once, few, many, or a class for an expanded clone.

. | 15 | . | TRBJ1-1 | TRBV9 | TGTGCCAGCAGCGTAGTATCTGGGGGCGACACTGAAGCTTTCTTT | CASSVVSGGDTEAFF
TRBD1 | 14 | few | TRBJ1-2 | TRBV29-1 | TGCAGCGTCGAAAGGACAGGGAAGGGCTATGGCTACACCTTC | CSVERTGKGYGYTF
TRBD1 | 14 | . | TRBJ2-7 | TRBV7-9 | TGTGCCAGCAGCCCCCACCCGGGACAGAACGAGCAGTACTTC | CASSPHPGQNEQYF
. | 15 | . | TRBJ1-6 | TRBV30 | TGTGCCTGGACCTCCAGGGAAGGATATAATTCACCCCTCCACTTT | CAWTSREGYNSPLHF
. | 15 | . | TRBJ1-3 | TRBV3-1/TRBV3-2 | TGTGCCAGCAGTCCCTACTCCGGCTCTGGAAACACCATATATTTT | CASSPYSGSGNTIYF
. | 14 | . | TRBJ2-7 | TRBV5-6 | TGTGCCAGCAGCTCAACTAGCTCCTCCTACGAGCAGTACTTC | CASSSTSSSYEQYF
. | 16 | . | TRBJ1-1 | TRBV7-6 | TGTGCCAGCAGCTTAGCGTTCGGGGCCATGAACACTGAAGCTTTCTTT | CASSLAFGAMNTEAFF
TRBD1 | 15 | . | TRBJ1-5 | TRBV6-5 | TGTGCCAGCACTTACGGGACAGCGGATGGGCAGCCCCAGCATTTT | CASTYGTADGQPQHF
TRBD1 | 16 | . | TRBJ2-2 | TRBV2 | TGTGCCAGCAGTGTAGGGACAGGTGGGAGCACCGGGGAGCTGTTTTTT | CASSVGTGGSTGELFF
. | 14 | . | TRBJ2-7 | TRBV25-1 | TGTGCCAGCAGTGATAAGACGAAAACCTACGAGCAGTACTTC | CASSDKTKTYEQYF
TRBD1 | 13 | . | TRBJ1-1 | TRBV27 | TGTGCCAGCAGTTCCTACCGGGACAGCGAAGCTTTCTTT | CASSSYRDSEAFF
. | 12 | . | TRBJ2-3 | TRBV7-2 | TGTGCCAGCAGCCCCCGGCAGGGTACGCAGTATTTT | CASSPRQGTQYF
. | 14 | . | TRBJ1-6 | TRBV2 | TGTGCCAGCAGTGAAGTTGGTTTCAATTCACCCCTCCACTTT | CASSEVGFNSPLHF
. | 17 | . | TRBJ2-4 | TRBV29-1 | TGCAGCGTTGGGAGGGGTATAGGCCGGAGGGGCAAAAACATTCAGTACTTC | CSVGRGIGRRGKNIQYF
TRBD2 | 16 | . | TRBJ2-3 | TRBV19 | TGTGCCAGTAGTATACTAGCGGGGGGTAGCACAGATACGCAGTATTTT | CASSILAGGSTDTQYF
TRBD1 | 15 | . | TRBJ1-4 | TRBV7-8 | TGTGCCAGCAGCCAAATGACAGGGGCTAATGAAAAACTGTTTTTT | CASSQMTGANEKLFF